Below, 25 T cell receptor beta chains from the same sample are listed, as sequenced in a study of identical twins. TCRdb fed the 5' RACE reads into MiXCR, producing one record per CDR3 protein. The repertoire holds 450,000 or so distinct CDR3 sequences, with approximately 15% as singletons. In addition, the sample was reused for a study of yellow fever vaccine responses in identical twins.

The sample taken for sequencing was CD4+ T cells sorted from blood. The origin of the receptors is a woman aged 18-30 years in good health.

J is TRBJ1-2 and V is TRBV28; TRBD1 is a possible D gene (6 bases). Trimming left V 3 bases short and J 7 bases short, with 12 bases between. The CDR3 has 13 amino acids. Germline assignment: CDR1 MDHEN and CDR2 SYDVKM. This chain's CDR3 is CASSLRTAAGYTF. The CDR3 DNA sequence: TGTGCCAGCAGTTTGAGGACAGCTGCTGGCTACACCTTC.

The chain links TRBV27 to TRBJ2-7; possible D gene TRBD2, 6 bases. Germline-derived CDR1 and CDR2 are MNHEY and SMNVEV (reference sequence). V lost 1 base, J lost 3 bases, and 19 bases lay in between. The CDR3 has 17 residues. CDR3 sequence (DNA): TGTGCCAGCAGTTTATGGGCAGGGATACGGAGGGACTACGAGCAGTACTTC. Protein: CASSLWAGIRRDYEQYF.

This chain links TRBV18 with TRBJ2-7, with D tentatively TRBD1 (6 bases). There are 14 residues in the CDR3. Germline-derived CDR1 and CDR2 are KGHSH and LQKENI. Trimming left V 2 bases short and J 2 bases short, with 10 bases between. The chain's CDR3 is CASSPTGTTYEQYF. The CDR3 DNA reads TGTGCCAGCTCACCAACTGGGACAACCTACGAGCAGTACTTC.

This clonotype was detected a few times. The chain has TRBV19 and TRBJ2-1; 7 nucleotides agree with TRBD1. With 4 bases clipped from V and 0 bases from J, the junction kept 9 bases outside the gene matches. Germline loops: CDR1 LNHDA, CDR2 SQIVND (reference sequence). This CDR3 contains 17 residues. CDR3 nucleotides: TGTGCCAGTAGTACCACCGGGACAGCCAGCTCCTACAATGAGCAGTTCTTC. Encoded protein: CASSTTGTASSYNEQFF.

This clonotype was seen many times. Here the CDR3 reads CASSQAWGAGGEKLFF. Here the CDR3 DNA reads TGCGCCAGCAGCCAAGCTTGGGGGGCTGGCGGTGAAAAACTGTTTTTT. The rearrangement joins TRBV4-3 to TRBJ1-4; possible D gene TRBD1, 6 bases. Germline CDR1 LGHNA, CDR2 YSLEER. The CDR3 runs 16 residues. The V and J ends lost 1 base and 7 bases respectively, with 16 bases between them.

In regard to this clonotype: The junction differs from germline at one of its ends, possibly a read error. V gene TRBV7-2 combines with J gene TRBJ2-3; TRBD1 matches 8 bases. The germline gives CDR1 SGHTA, CDR2 FQGNSA. The CDR3 runs 16 residues. CDR3 coding DNA: TGTGCCAGCAGCTTAAAACGGACAGGGATCACAGATACGCCGTATTTT. It codes for CASSLKRTGITDTPYF.

V gene TRBV6-1 combines with J gene TRBJ2-3; D remains ambiguous. The V gene lost 6 bases and the J gene lost 1 base, with 17 bases spanning the gap. Looked up from germline, CDR1 is MNHNS and CDR2 is SASEGT. The CDR3 is 16 residues long. The DNA of the CDR3 is TGTGCCAGCAGATCAACCCGGAAGAAAGGCACAGATACGCAGTATTTT. Residues: CASRSTRKKGTDTQYF.

A few counts support this clonotype. The rearrangement links TRBV18 to TRBJ2-1; D possibly matches TRBD1 or TRBD2 (5 bases each). This CDR3 contains 16 residues. V was pared by 3 bases and J by 3 bases, with 15 bases between. Germline CDR1 reads KGHSH; CDR2 reads LQKENI. The CDR3, as DNA: TGTGCCAGCTCACCGACTCGGCAGGGAGACTACAATGAGCAGTTCTTC. Amino acid sequence: CASSPTRQGDYNEQFF.

The genes are TRBV2 and TRBJ2-3; a weak D match, TRBD2 (5 bases). Trimming removed 6 bases from V and 4 bases from J, with 20 bases in between. The CDR3 runs to 16 residues. The V gene's germline CDR1 is SNHLY and CDR2 FYNNEI. This chain's CDR3 is CASRDPLGPRADTQYF. In DNA form, the CDR3 reads TGTGCCAGCAGGGACCCACTAGGGCCTCGGGCAGATACGCAGTATTTT.

This clonotype appeared a few times. J is TRBJ1-1 and V is TRBV28; D gene ambiguous. CDR1 is MDHEN, CDR2 SYDVKM, per germline. The CDR3 length is 11 residues. With 5 bases removed from V and 4 bases from J, the gap between germline ends came to 5 bases. Here the CDR3 DNA reads TGTGCCAGCAGTACCCCCACTGAAGCTTTCTTT. Residues: CASSTPTEAFF.

The chain carries TRBV15 and TRBJ2-5; D not certain. The ends were cut back, 3 bases at V and 2 bases at J, with 13 bases in the middle. Germline lookup yields CDR1 LNHNV and CDR2 YYDKDF (reference sequence). The CDR3 contains 15 residues. In nucleotides, the CDR3 is TGTGCCACCAGCAGCTTGACTCGTAGTCAAGAGACCCAGTACTTC. Encoded protein: CATSSLTRSQETQYF.

This clonotype has only a few counts. The genes are TRBV12-3 or TRBV12-4 and TRBJ2-7; 9 bases are a match to TRBD1. J was trimmed by 1 base and V by 4 bases; bases with no gene match: 5. The CDR3 is made up of 15 amino acids. The CDR3 protein is CASSSQGAGSYEQYF. The CDR3 nucleotides read TGTGCCAGCAGTTCACAGGGGGCCGGGTCCTACGAGCAGTACTTC.

A few counts support this clonotype. J is TRBJ2-5 and V is TRBV2, with 9 bases fitting TRBD1. The trim removed 1 base at V and 5 bases at J, leaving 5 bases unmatched. The V gene's germline CDR1 is SNHLY and CDR2 FYNNEI. There are 15 residues in the CDR3. The chain's CDR3 is CASSEGQGVGETQYF. The CDR3 nucleotides read TGTGCCAGCAGTGAAGGACAGGGGGTCGGGGAGACCCAGTACTTC.

The chain employs TRBV27 and TRBJ2-1; 9 nucleotides line up with TRBD2. J gave up 5 bases and V 6 bases, and 11 bases lay outside the gene matches. This CDR3 comprises 16 residues. Germline V gene sequence: CDR1 MNHEY, CDR2 SMNVEV (reference sequence). CDR3 bases: TGTGCCAGCAGCCAATACCCGGGCGGGAGGGACAATGAGCAGTTCTTC. The encoded protein is CASSQYPGGRDNEQFF.

This clonotype appeared a few times. The chain carries TRBV3-1 and TRBJ2-2; unclear D gene. Per germline, CDR1 LGHDT and CDR2 YNNKEL (reference sequence). This CDR3 has 12 residues. The V and J ends lost 8 bases and 0 bases respectively, with 4 bases between them. Here the CDR3 DNA reads TGTGCCAGCCTAACGAACACCGGGGAGCTGTTTTTT. Its translation: CASLTNTGELFF.

The CDR3 bases are TGCAGTGCTAGAGACGGACCATACCATTACAATGAGCAGTTCTTC. It encodes CSARDGPYHYNEQFF. V is TRBV20-1 and J is TRBJ2-1; D gene ambiguous. Germline V CDR1 and CDR2: DFQATT, SNEGSKA (reference sequence). CDR3 length: 15 residues. Trimming cost V 0 bases and J 4 bases, with 13 bases left between them.

This sequence joins TRBV5-1 and TRBJ2-3; 7 nucleotides align to TRBD1. V lost 4 bases and J lost 6; bases outside the gene matches: 2. This CDR3 has 12 amino acids. CDR1 and CDR2 from the germline V gene are SGHRS and YFSETQ. The CDR3: CASSAQGDTQYF. In DNA form, the CDR3 reads TGCGCCAGCAGCGCACAGGGGGATACGCAGTATTTT.

The V and J genes are TRBV7-2 and TRBJ2-5; 7 nucleotides agree with TRBD1. CDR3 length: 15 residues. V gave up 0 bases and J gave up 5 bases; unmatched junction bases: 6. Germline CDR1 SGHTA, CDR2 FQGNSA. CDR3 sequence reads: CASSLARGRGETQYF. The DNA of the CDR3 is TGTGCCAGCAGCTTAGCGAGGGGGCGCGGGGAGACCCAGTACTTC.

This clonotype came up a few times. CDR3 region: CASSPSWVTDTQYF. In nucleotides, the CDR3 is TGTGCCAGCAGCCCTTCGTGGGTCACAGATACGCAGTATTTT. The chain recombines TRBV11-2 with TRBJ2-3; D unclear. CDR1 is SGHAT and CDR2 is FQNNGV in the germline V gene. V lost 5 bases and J lost 2, with 11 bases in between. The CDR3 has 14 residues.

This CDR3 is CSVGGTKNTGELFF. DNA of the CDR3: TGCAGCGTTGGGGGGACAAAGAACACCGGGGAGCTGTTTTTT. This rearrangement joins TRBV29-1 to TRBJ2-2, with D perhaps matching TRBD1 (6 bases). The germline CDR1 and CDR2 sequences are SQVTM and ANQGSEA. This CDR3 is 14 amino acids long. V lost 4 bases and J lost 1, with 10 bases in between.

The chain links TRBV5-1 to TRBJ2-5; D could derive from TRBD1 or TRBD2 (6 bases each). Trimming removed 4 bases at V and 4 bases at J, with 23 bases between. There are 17 residues in the CDR3. Germline-derived CDR1 and CDR2 are SGHRS and YFSETQ. The CDR3 is CASSPGMGGARSETQYF. For the CDR3, the DNA is TGCGCCAGCAGCCCCGGGATGGGGGGCGCGAGGTCAGAGACCCAGTACTTC.

The rearrangement uses TRBV18 and TRBJ2-1; perhaps D is TRBD1 or TRBD2 (6 bases each). V was shortened by 1 base and J by 1 base, with 17 bases between the two germline ends. CDR1 and CDR2 from the germline V gene are KGHSH and LQKENI. This CDR3 is built from 18 residues. CDR3 bases: TGTGCCAGCTCACCACTCGATTTGGGGGGCATATCCTACAATGAGCAGTTCTTC. Protein: CASSPLDLGGISYNEQFF.

The chain has TRBV6-1 and TRBJ2-7, with D perhaps TRBD1 (10 bases). CDR3 length equals 18 residues. Germline V CDR1 and CDR2: MNHNS, SASEGT. Trimming pared 7 bases from V and 5 bases from J, leaving 30 bases between. For the CDR3, the DNA is TGTGCCAGCAATCCCGGGACAGGGGTTAGCGGGAGTTTCCACGAGCAGTACTTC. This codes for CASNPGTGVSGSFHEQYF.

The CDR3 DNA is TGTGCCAGCAGTTACTCCCGGGACAGGTCCTACGAGCAGTACTTC. Encoded protein: CASSYSRDRSYEQYF. The chain has TRBV6-5 and TRBJ2-7; 8 bases match TRBD1. The CDR3 totals 15 residues. The germline V gene has CDR1 MNHEY and CDR2 SVGAGI. Trimming cost V 0 bases and J 1 base; bases outside gene matches: 2.

This chain connects TRBV2 to TRBJ2-2; 9 bases map to TRBD1. Losses at the gene ends were 11 bases for V and 1 base for J; bases not matched to a gene: 5. Germline CDR1 and CDR2: SNHLY and FYNNEI. The CDR3 extends over 14 amino acids. The CDR3 spells CAARGQGNTGELFF. In DNA form, the CDR3 reads TGTGCCGCCCGGGGACAGGGGAACACCGGGGAGCTGTTTTTT.